Listed here are 8 T cell receptor beta chains from one sample, sequenced in a study of T-cell reconstitution after alpha-beta-depleted transplantation in children. Unique molecular identifiers tagged the TCRbeta library. TCRdb used MiXCR to reprocess the PCR reads, holding one entry per CDR3 protein. The sample lists about 590,000 distinct CDR3 sequences, 10% to 15% seen once, with 2.2% in the top ten. The sample here was PBMCs, mostly from graft donor cells, taken 360 days after TCRalphabeta/CD19-depleted stem cell transplant. The receptors shown here come from a male patient between 10 and 17 years old who had a stem cell transplant for acute myeloid leukemia, so the T cells may come from the graft donor.

The table lists this clonotype with many counts. The chain uses TRBV5-6 and TRBJ2-7; the match to TRBD2 covers 11 bases. Germline lookup yields CDR1 SGHDT and CDR2 YYEEEE. The CDR3 runs to 15 residues. V gave up 4 bases and J gave up 4 bases; unmatched junction bases: 7. This CDR3 is CASSPRLAGIYEQYF. The CDR3 nucleotides are TGTGCCAGCAGCCCCCGACTAGCGGGGATTTACGAGCAGTACTTC.

This clonotype was observed a few times. The chain recombines TRBV10-3 with TRBJ2-7; D perhaps matches TRBD1 (5 bases). There are 13 residues in the CDR3. Germline-derived CDR1 and CDR2 are ENHRY and SYGVKD. V lost 2 bases and J lost 8, with 13 bases in between. This CDR3 is CAISEPTTAKQYF. In nucleotides, the CDR3 is TGTGCCATCAGTGAGCCCACGACAGCGAAGCAGTACTTC.

The rearrangement joins TRBV19 to TRBJ2-7; weak D call: TRBD1 (5 bases). The CDR3 is 15 residues long. From germline, CDR1 is LNHDA and CDR2 SQIVND (reference sequence). The V end was cut by 2 bases, the J end by 2 bases, with 13 bases between. The CDR3 nucleotides are TGTGCCAGTAGTATAAGGTGGACAACAACCTACGAGCAGTACTTC. It specifies CASSIRWTTTYEQYF.

There are many counts of this clonotype. V usage is TRBV20-1 and J usage is TRBJ2-3, with TRBD2 matching 8 bases. In germline, CDR1 is DFQATT, CDR2 SNEGSKA (reference sequence). The CDR3 extends over 12 amino acids. Trimming cost V 8 bases and J 4 bases; bases outside gene matches: 5. CDR3 nucleotides: TGCAGTACCGGGAGGGCCGCAGATACGCAGTATTTT. This sequence encodes CSTGRAADTQYF.

The chain has TRBV5-6 and TRBJ2-1, with 11 bases lining up with TRBD2. CDR3 length equals 17 residues. After removal of 10 bases from V and 1 base from J, the junction contained 13 bases not matched to a gene. Germline loops: CDR1 SGHDT, CDR2 YYEEEE. The DNA for the CDR3 is TGTGCCGCAAAGCGTCTAGCGGGAGGAGGGTCCTACAATGAGCAGTTCTTC. Its translation: CAAKRLAGGGSYNEQFF.

The chain combines TRBV9 with TRBJ2-7; D remains unclear. CDR1 is SGDLS and CDR2 is YYNGEE in the germline V gene. CDR3 length equals 12 residues. Trimming took 0 bases from V and 6 from J, leaving 7 bases between them. The DNA for the CDR3 is TGTGCCAGCAGCGTAGCTAACGGCGAGCAGTACTTC. This codes for CASSVANGEQYF. The full variable domain, with the rest looked up from reference TRBV9 and TRBJ2-7, is DSGVTQTPKHLITATGQRVTLRCSPRSGDLSVYWYQQSLDQGLQFLIQYYNGEERAKGNILERFSAQQFPDLHSELNLSSLELGDSALYFCASSVANGEQYFGPGTRLTVT.

V gene TRBV20-1 combines with J gene TRBJ2-7; perhaps TRBD1 as D (5 bases). This CDR3 contains 12 residues. The ends were cut back, 2 bases at V and 7 bases at J, with 12 bases in the middle. CDR1 DFQATT and CDR2 SNEGSKA come from the germline V gene (reference sequence). CDR3 sequence reads: CSARKGSLEQYF. As DNA, the CDR3 is TGCAGTGCTAGAAAGGGGTCCCTAGAGCAGTACTTC.

This clonotype was counted ten times or more. The chain is built from TRBV7-2 and TRBJ2-7, with TRBD1 matching 7 bases. The CDR3 extends over 12 amino acids. Germline V lookup: CDR1 SGHTA, CDR2 FQGNSA. V lost 5 bases, J lost 5 bases, and 3 bases stayed unmatched. The chain's CDR3 is CASSRDRDEQYF. The CDR3 DNA reads as TGTGCCAGCAGCCGGGACAGAGACGAGCAGTACTTC.